This T cell receptor beta chain was profiled in a study of technical replicates of blood from a few donors (dated by TCRdb to about 2017). Regarding this clone: Its antigen is still unknown. No base-level quality is on record; no much larger clone is a single base apart.

The CDR3, cysteine through phenylalanine, is 17 amino acids long. The sequence is cut down to CDR3 DNA, 51 bases in frame from base 1. Per the germline V gene, SGHVS is the CDR1 and FNYEAQ is the CDR2. V loses 0 bases, J loses 3 bases, and the germline ends lie 18 bases apart. Receptors were amplified or captured by the immunoSEQ multiplex PCR assay. TCRdb took this table from immuneACCESS and kept in-frame rearrangements with V and J called. Such tables lack part of the clones; where checked against another copy, unresolved V genes explain under half of the gap, and the rest is unexplained. This sample gives 76,000 or so clones in total; over 75% of them show up just once. The top ten hold less than 0.3% of the sample.

This sequence was found in a human donor in good health. The sample comprised T cells isolated from PBMCs. The chain uses TRBV7-6 and TRBJ2-7; 5 matching bases give a weak D call of TRBD1. Here is the DNA: TGTGCCAGCAGCTTAGCTCCCGTGTACAGGACCAACTACGAGCAGTACTTC. Its amino acids are CASSLAPVYRTNYEQYF. The reference TRBV7-6 and TRBJ2-7 proteins fill in what lies around the CDR3, so the full variable domain reads GAGVSQSPRYKVTKRGQDVALRCDPISGHVSLYWYRQALGQGPEFLTYFNYEAQQDKSGLPNDRFSAERPEGSISTLTIQRTEQRDSAMYRCASSLAPVYRTNYEQYFGPGTRLTVT.